Sequencing of this T cell receptor (beta chain) was carried out in a study of response to subunit inactivated influenza vaccine. Study results and limitations: The study's authors posited that every seasonal influenza vaccination enlists few new T cells.

TCRdb called the RT-PCR reads again in MiXCR, with one record for every CDR3 protein. Found here are some 500,000 distinct CDR3 sequences, about 25% of them singletons; the top ten hold approximately 2%. V was shortened by 3 bases and J by 7 bases, with 15 bases between the two germline ends. This CDR3 comprises 14 residues. Comments on this clonotype: The target antigen is unknown.

The chain combines TRBV12-3 or TRBV12-4 with TRBJ1-2; D is possibly TRBD1 (6 bases). Source: CD4+ T cells sorted from PBMCs, taken roughly 5 days after vaccination. The sequence came from a man over 45 who received an inactivated influenza vaccine. Written as DNA, the CDR3 is TGTGCCAGCAGTTTTGGGGGCCGTTTCCGTGGCTACACCTTC. It yields the protein CASSFGGRFRGYTF.